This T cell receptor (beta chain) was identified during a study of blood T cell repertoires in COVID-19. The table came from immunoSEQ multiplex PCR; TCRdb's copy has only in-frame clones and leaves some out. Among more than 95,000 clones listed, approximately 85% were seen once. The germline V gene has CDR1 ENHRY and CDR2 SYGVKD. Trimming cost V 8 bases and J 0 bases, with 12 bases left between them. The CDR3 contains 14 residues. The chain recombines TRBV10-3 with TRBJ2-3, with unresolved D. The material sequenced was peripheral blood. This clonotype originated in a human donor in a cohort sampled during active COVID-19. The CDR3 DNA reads TGTGCCATCCGTAACAGTGGTAGCACAGATACGCAGTATTTT. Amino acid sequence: CAIRNSGSTDTQYF.